This T cell receptor (beta chain) was recovered during a study of Ad26.COV2.S vaccination and SARS-CoV-2 variants. Study summary: Ad26.COV2.S was injected intramuscularly once or twice, 56 days apart. Study-wide results and caveats: Quantification of TCR breadth and depth may have yielded underestimates of total T cell responses. Once vaccination had occurred, spike-specific CD8+ and CD4+ T cell responses reportedly showed substantial breadth.

Sample treatment: 15 to 20 received Ad26.COV2.S at low or high dose, single or two shots; roughly five received placebo; per-sample allocation not given. Samples came from day 63 after the first vaccine or placebo injection. Profiling relied on immunoSEQ multiplex PCR, and the TCRdb table lists in-frame clones only, not all of them. The table includes about 440,000 clones, roughly nine tenths detected once. Of note for this clone: Its antigen is currently unknown.

The CDR3 runs 14 residues. Losses at the gene ends were 2 bases for V and 10 bases for J; bases not matched to a gene: 8. Per germline, CDR1 MNHNS and CDR2 SASEGT. The source was peripheral blood, collected in a trial of Ad26.COV2.S vaccine versus placebo. This chain joins TRBV6-1 and TRBJ2-1; 7 positions agree with TRBD2. The TCR comes from a person between 18 and 65 years old who received the Ad26.COV2.S COVID-19 vaccine or a placebo. The CDR3 DNA reads as TGTGCCAGCAGTGAAAGGGGAGGGCTCAGCGAGCAGTTCTTC. It encodes CASSERGGLSEQFF.